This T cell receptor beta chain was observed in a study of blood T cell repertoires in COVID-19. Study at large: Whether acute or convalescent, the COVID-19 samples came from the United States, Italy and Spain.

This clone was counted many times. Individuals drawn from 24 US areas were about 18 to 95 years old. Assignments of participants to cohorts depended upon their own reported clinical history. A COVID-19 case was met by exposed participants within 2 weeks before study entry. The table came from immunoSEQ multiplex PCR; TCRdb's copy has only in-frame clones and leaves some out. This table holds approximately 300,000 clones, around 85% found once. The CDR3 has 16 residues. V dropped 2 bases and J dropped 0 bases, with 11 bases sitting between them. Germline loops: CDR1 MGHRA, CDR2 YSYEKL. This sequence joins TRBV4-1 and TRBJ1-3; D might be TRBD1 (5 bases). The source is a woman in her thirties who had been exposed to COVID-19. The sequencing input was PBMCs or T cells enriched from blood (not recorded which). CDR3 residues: CASSQLQGISGNTIYF. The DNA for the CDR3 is TGCGCCAGCAGCCAACTCCAGGGAATCTCTGGAAACACCATATATTTT.